Shown below are 4 T cell receptor beta chains from a single sample sequenced in a study of PD-1 blockade in mismatch repair-deficient tumors. The method was immunoSEQ multiplex PCR; TCRdb's version includes in-frame clones alone and lacks a portion of them. The data hold 45,000 to 55,000 clones, with approximately 81% observed a single time. Sequencing was performed on peripheral blood, taken about 4.5 months after starting pembrolizumab. These receptors were collected from an adult with mismatch repair-deficient cancer.

This clone appeared once. This chain uses TRBV5-1 with TRBJ2-3, with D hard to call. There are 16 residues in the CDR3. Germline lookup yields CDR1 SGHRS and CDR2 YFSETQ. V lost 2 bases, J lost 1 base, and 14 bases lay in between. As DNA, the CDR3 is TGCGCCAGCAGCTTCGTTGGGGTTGCCGGCACAGATACGCAGTATTTT. As protein: CASSFVGVAGTDTQYF.

The CDR3 is CASRTGHEQYF. The CDR3 DNA reads TGTGCCAGTCGTACAGGGCACGAGCAGTACTTC. This chain uses TRBV6-5 with TRBJ2-7; TRBD1 might be the D (6 bases). Trimming removed 9 bases at V and 5 bases at J, with 11 bases between. The CDR3 is 11 amino acids. Germline V CDR1 and CDR2: MNHEY, SVGAGI.

This chain joins TRBV27 and TRBJ1-4; 7 bases line up with TRBD1. The CDR3 runs to 13 residues. The germline CDR1 and CDR2 sequences are MNHEY and SMNVEV (reference sequence). The V and J ends lost 8 bases and 7 bases, in that order; junction bases with no gene match: 7. The CDR3: CASSDRFSEKLFF. The CDR3 DNA is TGTGCCAGCTCGGACAGGTTCAGTGAAAAACTGTTTTTT.

The chain couples TRBV5-1 to TRBJ1-4; D is uncertain. Per the germline V gene, CDR1 is SGHRS and CDR2 is YFSETQ. This CDR3 is 17 amino acids long. With 5 bases removed from V and 0 bases from J, the gap between germline ends came to 17 bases. This CDR3 is CASSLSGYGTTNEKLFF. For the CDR3, the DNA is TGCGCCAGCAGTCTTAGCGGTTACGGAACAACTAATGAAAAACTGTTTTTT.